This entry lists 14 T cell receptor beta chains sequenced from one sample in a study of response to subunit inactivated influenza vaccine. TCRdb reanalysed the RT-PCR reads using MiXCR and keeps one entry per CDR3 protein. The sample carries roughly 630,000 distinct CDR3 sequences, around 15% recorded once. Material: PBMCs from blood, obtained about 14 days before vaccination. All receptors derive from a man in his fifties or sixties who received an inactivated influenza vaccine.

This clonotype has only a few counts. The chain joins TRBV9 to TRBJ1-1, with D uncertain. The CDR3 runs 15 residues. Germline CDR1 and CDR2: SGDLS and YYNGEE. Between the trimmed V and J ends, which lost 0 bases and 4 bases, there was a span of 13 bases. CDR3 region: CASSVGSQSSTEAFF. CDR3 DNA sequence: TGTGCCAGCAGCGTAGGAAGTCAGTCGAGCACTGAAGCTTTCTTT.

This clonotype has only a few counts. This rearrangement joins TRBV19 to TRBJ2-1, with a weak D call TRBD1 (5 bases). Germline V gene sequence: CDR1 LNHDA, CDR2 SQIVND (reference sequence). The length of the CDR3 is 16 residues. V lost 2 bases, J lost 5 bases, and 16 bases lay in between. This CDR3 is CASSIQGTLSDNEQFF. CDR3 nucleotide sequence: TGTGCCAGTAGTATACAGGGCACCTTATCGGACAATGAGCAGTTCTTC.

The table lists this clonotype with a count of one. This chain uses TRBV5-5 with TRBJ1-6; D remains ambiguous. Germline V gene sequence: CDR1 SGHKS, CDR2 YYEKEE (reference sequence). The CDR3 covers 16 residues. The V gene lost 4 bases and the J gene lost 0 bases, with 11 bases spanning the gap. The CDR3 coding sequence is TGTGCCAGCAGCGCGGACGGGAGCTCCTATAATTCACCCCTCCACTTT. It specifies CASSADGSSYNSPLHF.

Only a few counts were recorded for this clonotype. The chain couples TRBV14 to TRBJ2-2; TRBD1 matches 9 bases. Germline loops: CDR1 SGHDN, CDR2 FVKESK. This CDR3 has 15 residues. V shed 2 bases, J shed 7 bases, and the junction held 5 bases outside the gene matches. The CDR3, as DNA: TGTGCCAGCAGCCAAAGACAGGGGGTGATCGGGGAGCTGTTTTTT. Its translation is CASSQRQGVIGELFF.

This CDR3 is CASSFSGGAKNIQYF. The CDR3 bases are TGTGCCAGCAGCTTTTCAGGGGGAGCCAAAAACATTCAGTACTTC. The rearrangement links TRBV7-9 to TRBJ2-4; 7 bases map to TRBD1. Trimming at V came to 3 bases and at J to 0 bases, leaving 2 bases not matched to a gene. This CDR3 is built from 15 residues. Germline loops: CDR1 SEHNR, CDR2 FQNEAQ (reference sequence). Complete variable domain (other parts from reference TRBV7-9 and TRBJ2-4): DTGVSQNPRHKITKRGQNVTFRCDPISEHNRLYWYRQTLGQGPEFLTYFQNEAQLEKSRLLSDRFSAERPKGSFSTLEIQRTEQGDSAMYLCASSFSGGAKNIQYFGAGTRLSVL.

This clonotype was counted at least ten times. The chain employs TRBV12-3 or TRBV12-4 and TRBJ2-3; D is tentatively TRBD1 or TRBD2 (5 bases each). The CDR3 extends over 12 amino acids. The V end was cut by 4 bases, the J end by 11 bases, with 13 bases between. In nucleotides, the CDR3 is TGTGCCAGCAGTTCCCAGGGACCTGGGCAGTATTTT. Encoded protein: CASSSQGPGQYF.

The rearrangement uses TRBV7-6 and TRBJ2-2; D is undetermined. The CDR3 is 16 amino acids. Trimming stripped 3 bases from V and 0 bases from J, with 11 bases between. Per the germline V gene, CDR1 is SGHVS and CDR2 is FNYEAQ. The CDR3 DNA follows: TGTGCCAGCAGCTTGGCCCCCGCCGCGAACACCGGGGAGCTGTTTTTT. As protein: CASSLAPAANTGELFF.

This clonotype was seen a few times. This rearrangement joins TRBV6-2 or TRBV6-3 to TRBJ2-1; a possible D gene is TRBD2 (6 bases). The V and J ends lost 6 bases and 9 bases respectively, with 24 bases between them. Germline values: CDR1 MNHEY, CDR2 SVGEGT. The CDR3 has 16 amino acids. CDR3 in amino acids: CASSYWGFSGLLEQFF. CDR3 bases: TGTGCCAGCAGCTATTGGGGGTTTAGCGGCTTGCTTGAGCAGTTCTTC.

The table lists this clonotype with many counts. V gene TRBV28 combines with J gene TRBJ2-7; D may match TRBD1 or TRBD2 (5 bases each). The CDR3 sequence is 15 residues long. Germline loops: CDR1 MDHEN, CDR2 SYDVKM. Trimming took 6 bases from V and 2 from J, leaving 17 bases between them. For the CDR3, the DNA is TGTGCCAGCAGAAAACTGAGGGGCGGAACCTACGAGCAGTACTTC. Its protein is CASRKLRGGTYEQYF. The whole variable domain, remainder taken from reference TRBV28 and TRBJ2-7, is DVKVTQSSRYLVKRTGEKVFLECVQDMDHENMFWYRQDPGLGLRLIYFSYDVKMKEKGDIPEGYSVSREKKERFSLILESASTNQTSMYLCASRKLRGGTYEQYFGPGTRLTVT.

This sequence joins TRBV9 and TRBJ2-2, with TRBD2 matching over 8 bases. Germline assignment: CDR1 SGDLS and CDR2 YYNGEE. The CDR3 is made up of 16 amino acids. V was pared by 0 bases and J by 4 bases, with 5 bases of the junction left unmatched. The CDR3 DNA reads TGTGCCAGCAGCGTAGAGGCGGGACTAGTCACCGGGGAGCTGTTTTTT. This encodes CASSVEAGLVTGELFF.

The chain couples TRBV12-3 or TRBV12-4 to TRBJ2-5; maybe TRBD2 (5 bases). Trimming pared 3 bases from V and 5 bases from J, leaving 10 bases between. The CDR3 spans 13 residues. The CDR3, as DNA: TGTGCCAGCAGTTTCGCGGGCGTGGAGACCCAGTACTTC. Protein product: CASSFAGVETQYF.

This chain joins TRBV5-5 and TRBJ2-4; D is ambiguous. Deletions cut 0 bases from V and 5 bases from J, with 9 bases between. Germline CDR1 SGHKS, CDR2 YYEKEE (reference sequence). CDR3 length equals 14 residues. Written as DNA, the CDR3 is TGTGCCAGCAGCTTGGGGGCACCAGAAAACATTCAGTACTTC. It translates to CASSLGAPENIQYF.

This clonotype was detected only a few times. This chain links TRBV29-1 with TRBJ2-5; 9 bases agree with TRBD2. The V gene end was trimmed by 5 bases and the J gene end by 4 bases; junction bases not matched to a gene: 14. The CDR3 loop spans 16 amino acids. Germline CDR1 and CDR2: SQVTM and ANQGSEA. The DNA of the CDR3 is TGCAGCGTTATGAACGGGCGGGAGGGCCAGTTAGAGACCCAGTACTTC. Translated, it gives CSVMNGREGQLETQYF.

This clonotype was found a few times. This sequence joins TRBV7-8 and TRBJ2-3, with 8 bases matching TRBD2. There are 16 residues in the CDR3. With V trimmed by 5 bases and J by 3 bases, 10 bases remained unmatched. CDR1 is SGHVS and CDR2 is FQNEAQ in the germline V gene. Written as DNA, the CDR3 is TGTGCCAGCAGCCGAAAAGCGGGAGCGGGAACAGATACGCAGTATTTT. It yields the protein CASSRKAGAGTDTQYF.